This passage covers 23 T cell receptor beta chains from one sample sequenced in a study of cytomegalovirus exposure and HLA in healthy donors. Both 60 Vbeta primers and 13 Jbeta primers went into the PCR. Clones were sequenced by immunoSEQ multiplex PCR, and TCRdb holds only the in-frame ones, with some missing. The sample has 95,000 to 100,000 clones; around 76% are singletons. The sample was PBMCs. These receptors were obtained from a man in his forties in good health and CMV-seropositive.

V is TRBV2 and J is TRBJ1-3, with D uncertain. CDR1 SNHLY and CDR2 FYNNEI come from the germline V gene. This CDR3 has 14 amino acids. Trimming stripped 2 bases from V and 9 bases from J, with 14 bases between. The CDR3, as DNA: TGTGCCAGCAGTGAACGATTGAGTGGTAGCACCATATATTTT. Its protein is CASSERLSGSTIYF.

In this sample, this clone turned up many times. The rearrangement links TRBV6-1 to TRBJ2-7, with 10 bases fitting TRBD1. Germline V gene lookup returns CDR1 MNHNS and CDR2 SASEGT. V was pared by 4 bases and J by 6 bases, with 21 bases of the junction left unmatched. This CDR3 spans 19 amino acids. This CDR3 is CASSVDPGQGNGFWREQYF. CDR3 sequence (DNA): TGTGCCAGCAGTGTAGACCCGGGACAGGGGAATGGTTTTTGGCGCGAGCAGTACTTC.

There are a few counts of this clone. The chain has TRBV10-3 and TRBJ2-3; the D gene is possibly TRBD1 (6 bases). V lost 7 bases and J 9 bases, leaving 14 bases between the germline ends. From germline, CDR1 is ENHRY and CDR2 SYGVKD. The CDR3 runs 12 residues. The CDR3 spells CAITGSGTTQYF. The CDR3 bases are TGTGCCATCACGGGTTCGGGGACAACGCAGTATTTT.

The DNA for the CDR3 is TGTGCCAGCAGCCCGGGGACAGGGCTTTATGATTTCTACGAGCAGTACTTC. Its translation is CASSPGTGLYDFYEQYF. V and J are TRBV5-5 and TRBJ2-7; TRBD1 matches at 9 bases. With 4 bases clipped from V and 3 bases from J, the junction kept 14 bases outside the gene matches. This CDR3 region has 17 residues. CDR1 and CDR2 (germline): SGHKS, YYEKEE (reference sequence).

This chain links TRBV19 with TRBJ2-7; 7 bases line up with TRBD1. V was clipped by 5 bases and J by 2 bases; unmatched bases: 6. The CDR3 sequence is 14 residues long. Germline V gene data show CDR1 as LNHDA and CDR2 as SQIVND (reference sequence). The CDR3 DNA is TGTGCCAGTAGTCCGGGACAGCCCCCCTACGAGCAGTACTTC. This translates into CASSPGQPPYEQYF.

This clone has just a few counts. The J gene is TRBJ2-3, the V gene TRBV9; 9 bases agree with TRBD2. Germline CDR1 reads SGDLS; CDR2 reads YYNGEE. The CDR3 is 15 residues long. Trimming took 4 bases from V and 2 from J; bases not matched to a gene: 5. The CDR3 coding sequence is TGTGCCAGCAGCAAGGGACTAGCTAACACAGATACGCAGTATTTT. It yields the protein CASSKGLANTDTQYF.

The rearrangement links TRBV5-1 to TRBJ2-3; possible D gene TRBD1, 5 bases. The CDR3 loop spans 11 amino acids. Germline loops: CDR1 SGHRS, CDR2 YFSETQ. V was clipped by 4 bases and J by 5 bases, with 5 bases between them. The CDR3 is CASSQGDTQYF. CDR3 sequence (DNA): TGCGCCAGCAGCCAGGGAGATACGCAGTATTTT.

The chain employs TRBV18 and TRBJ1-2, with D hard to call. Deletions cut 6 bases from V and 5 bases from J, with 19 bases between. This CDR3 comprises 15 residues. Germline CDR1 reads KGHSH; CDR2 reads LQKENI. CDR3 coding DNA: TGTGCCAGCTCGTCCTCGGCAGAGCGCCTTTATGGCTACACCTTC. Residues: CASSSSAERLYGYTF.

This chain joins TRBV7-2 and TRBJ2-7; 7 nucleotides agree with TRBD2. The CDR3 runs 13 residues. J was trimmed by 3 bases and V by 5 bases; bases with no gene match: 4. Per the germline V gene, CDR1 is SGHTA and CDR2 is FQGNSA. CDR3 sequence: CASSKREGYEQYF. The CDR3 bases are TGTGCCAGCAGCAAAAGGGAGGGCTACGAGCAGTACTTC.

The chain employs TRBV4-1 and TRBJ2-1, with 10 bases aligning to TRBD1. This CDR3 contains 15 residues. With V trimmed by 6 bases and J by 5 bases, 7 bases remained unmatched. CDR1 is MGHRA and CDR2 is YSYEKL in the germline V gene. CDR3 loop: CASSLRQGADNEQFF. The CDR3 region has the DNA TGCGCCAGCAGTCTTAGACAGGGGGCCGACAATGAGCAGTTCTTC.

This clone was found a few times. The V and J genes are TRBV7-9 and TRBJ2-1; TRBD1 is a possible D gene (6 bases). Germline values: CDR1 SEHNR, CDR2 FQNEAQ (reference sequence). V was clipped by 5 bases and J by 7 bases, with 18 bases between them. The CDR3 is 15 amino acids. CDR3 in DNA: TGTGCCAGCAGCCCAAAAAACAGGGTGGGGAATGAGCAGTTCTTC. Its translation: CASSPKNRVGNEQFF.

The rearrangement joins TRBV5-1 to TRBJ2-3, with D possibly being TRBD2 (6 bases). The germline V gene has CDR1 SGHRS and CDR2 YFSETQ. Trimming removed 2 bases from V and 1 base from J, with 11 bases in between. The CDR3 totals 15 residues. The CDR3 nucleotides read TGCGCCAGCAGCTTCGGTTCTAGCGGCACAGATACGCAGTATTTT. Residues: CASSFGSSGTDTQYF.

This clone was recorded once. V and J are TRBV11-2 and TRBJ2-7, with 7 bases that match TRBD2. From germline, CDR1 is SGHAT and CDR2 FQNNGV. The length of the CDR3 is 12 residues. The junction had 4 bases not matched to a gene; V was cut back by 8 bases and J by 3 bases. Here the CDR3 reads CASSGGSYEQYF. In DNA form, the CDR3 reads TGTGCCAGCTCAGGCGGGAGCTACGAGCAGTACTTC.

This clone showed up just a few times. The DNA of the CDR3 is TGTGCCAGCAGCTCCGGGACAGGGAATCAGCCCCAGCATTTT. Translation gives CASSSGTGNQPQHF. V is TRBV7-9 and J is TRBJ1-5; 9 nucleotides align to TRBD1. This CDR3 comprises 14 residues. In germline, CDR1 is SEHNR, CDR2 FQNEAQ (reference sequence). With 4 bases clipped from V and 4 bases from J, the junction kept 2 bases outside the gene matches.

This clone was seen ten or more times. The gene calls are TRBV4-1 and TRBJ2-1; weak D call: TRBD2 (6 bases). Germline assignment: CDR1 MGHRA and CDR2 YSYEKL. Trimming pared 4 bases from V and 3 bases from J, leaving 7 bases between. The CDR3 extends over 13 amino acids. The CDR3 sequence is CASSRDFYNEQFF. CDR3 DNA sequence: TGCGCCAGCAGCCGGGACTTCTACAATGAGCAGTTCTTC.

The chain recombines TRBV9 with TRBJ2-1, with 11 nucleotides matching TRBD2. The V segment lost 0 bases and the J segment 7 bases; nucleotides outside the gene matches: 15. This CDR3 has 19 residues. Germline CDR1 reads SGDLS; CDR2 reads YYNGEE. The CDR3 is CASSVALIAPSGGLNEQFF. Written as DNA, the CDR3 is TGTGCCAGCAGCGTAGCTCTTATCGCACCTAGCGGGGGGTTGAATGAGCAGTTCTTC.

V is TRBV5-4 and J is TRBJ1-2; a possible D gene is TRBD1 (5 bases). The germline CDR1 and CDR2 sequences are SGHNT and YYREEE (reference sequence). The CDR3 consists of 15 residues. Trimming removed 6 bases at V and 5 bases at J, with 20 bases between. The CDR3 sequence is CASTPQGRIGYGYTF. The CDR3 nucleotides are TGTGCCAGCACCCCGCAGGGCAGGATAGGATATGGCTACACCTTC.

This clone came up once. This chain joins TRBV11-2 and TRBJ1-5; TRBD1 aligns across 10 bases. Germline V gene lookup returns CDR1 SGHAT and CDR2 FQNNGV. V lost 3 bases to trimming and J lost 6 bases; unmatched junction nucleotides: 14. The CDR3 runs to 18 residues. CDR3 nucleotides: TGTGCCAGCAGCTTTACCCTGTGGGGGACAGGGGCCCGTCAGCCCCAGCATTTT. Protein: CASSFTLWGTGARQPQHF. Full variable domain (outside the CDR3, taken from reference TRBV11-2 and TRBJ1-5): EAGVAQSPRYKIIEKRQSVAFWCNPISGHATLYWYQQILGQGPKLLIQFQNNGVVDDSQLPKDRFSAERLKGVDSTLKIQPAKLEDSAVYLCASSFTLWGTGARQPQHFGDGTRLSIL.

The gene calls are TRBV7-9 and TRBJ1-5; D might be TRBD1 (6 bases). The CDR3 is made up of 15 amino acids. Trimming stripped 5 bases from V and 7 bases from J, with 18 bases between. The germline V gene has CDR1 SEHNR and CDR2 FQNEAQ (reference sequence). Here the CDR3 DNA reads TGTGCCAGCAGCCTTGGGGGGGGCCCCGGGCAGCCCCAGCATTTT. Translating gives CASSLGGGPGQPQHF. Full variable domain (remainder filled in from reference TRBV7-9 and TRBJ1-5): DTGVSQNPRHKITKRGQNVTFRCDPISEHNRLYWYRQTLGQGPEFLTYFQNEAQLEKSRLLSDRFSAERPKGSFSTLEIQRTEQGDSAMYLCASSLGGGPGQPQHFGDGTRLSIL.

The DNA for the CDR3 is TGTGCCAGCAGGCGGGACGTTGCAACTAATGAAAAACTGTTTTTT. Translation gives CASRRDVATNEKLFF. V usage is TRBV2 and J usage is TRBJ1-4; the D gene is possibly TRBD1 (5 bases). Germline values: CDR1 SNHLY, CDR2 FYNNEI. Trimming cost V 6 bases and J 0 bases, with 11 bases left between them. This CDR3 has 15 amino acids.

A few counts support this clone. V usage is TRBV27 and J usage is TRBJ2-7; TRBD2 matches 8 bases. The ends lost 3 bases at V and 7 bases at J; junction bases unmatched: 8. Germline V gene sequence: CDR1 MNHEY, CDR2 SMNVEV (reference sequence). The CDR3 length is 14 residues. The CDR3 DNA sequence: TGTGCCAGCAGTTTCGCACTAGCGGTGGGGGAGCAGTACTTC. It codes for CASSFALAVGEQYF.

The J gene is TRBJ1-2, the V gene TRBV7-9; D is unresolved. V was shortened by 4 bases and J by 2 bases, with 11 bases between the two germline ends. The CDR3 covers 14 residues. Germline CDR1 SEHNR, CDR2 FQNEAQ (reference sequence). The CDR3 region has the DNA TGTGCCAGCAGCTCCGCGGTCTTCAACTATGGCTACACCTTC. It yields the protein CASSSAVFNYGYTF.

This sequence joins TRBV5-4 and TRBJ2-5; 16 bases are shared with TRBD2. Germline CDR1 and CDR2: SGHNT and YYREEE (reference sequence). The CDR3 runs 16 residues. The V and J ends lost 6 bases and 5 bases, in that order; junction bases with no gene match: 7. CDR3: CASNTGTSGGAETQYF. The DNA of the CDR3 is TGTGCCAGCAATACCGGGACTAGCGGGGGGGCCGAGACCCAGTACTTC.